Listed below are T cell receptor beta chains from one sample, sequenced in a study of blood T cell repertoires in COVID-19. Data came from immunoSEQ multiplex PCR; TCRdb stores just in-frame clones and leaves some out. The table has about 400,000 clones, 80% to 90% seen once. The sample consisted of PBMCs or T cells enriched from blood (not recorded which). The receptors shown here come from a woman between 50 and 59 years old who had recovered from COVID-19. Each CDR3 is given without its conserved first and last residue. The order of the fields is CDR3 protein, J gene, V gene.

CDR3aa: ASSPDINQPQH; j_gene: TRBJ1-5; v_gene: TRBV11-2
CDR3aa: ASTGGTSVRYEQY; j_gene: TRBJ2-7; v_gene: TRBV6-5
CDR3aa: ASSPRILGEQY; j_gene: TRBJ2-7; v_gene: TRBV7-9
CDR3aa: AVRAGGTEAF; j_gene: TRBJ1-1; v_gene: TRBV28
CDR3aa: ASSGLAGVYEQY; j_gene: TRBJ2-7; v_gene: TRBV2
CDR3aa: ASSFGRGKESPLH; j_gene: TRBJ1-6; v_gene: TRBV27
CDR3aa: ASSQGVGGGYGYT; j_gene: TRBJ1-2; v_gene: TRBV3-1/TRBV3-2
CDR3aa: ASSLQDSQLEAF; j_gene: TRBJ1-1; v_gene: TRBV7-9
CDR3aa: ASSEGQGNYGYT; j_gene: TRBJ1-2; v_gene: TRBV5-1
CDR3aa: ASSPETGHTEAF; j_gene: TRBJ1-1; v_gene: TRBV5-1